The rows below give T cell receptor beta chains drawn from one sample of a study of shared T cell receptors in the human thymus. Assay used: immunoSEQ multiplex PCR; TCRdb lists only in-frame clones, some missing. The repertoire has hundreds of thousands of clones, roughly 88% of them found once; the top ten carry 0.01%. These data were also reused for a study on human thymus T cells.

Source material: thymocytes. The receptors come from a boy younger than two with a congenital heart defect. CDR3s include the opening cysteine and the closing phenylalanine or tryptophan. The D gene is left open where the match is weak. Clone size is shown for a subset of rows, as once, few, many or a class of expanded clone.

v_gene	abundance	d_gene	j_gene	CDR3aa	CDR3nt
TRBV27	once	TRBD1	TRBJ1-4	CASTREGAKGKLFF	TGTGCCAGCACCCGGGAGGGGGCGAAGGGAAAACTGTTTTTT
TRBV6-5	.	TRBD2	TRBJ2-1	CASSSTSGRHYNEQFF	TGTGCCAGCAGTTCTACTAGCGGGAGACACTACAATGAGCAGTTCTTC
TRBV6-5	once	.	TRBJ1-2	CASSWGLETNGYTF	TGTGCCAGCAGTTGGGGACTGGAAACGAATGGCTACACCTTC
TRBV7-9	.	TRBD1	TRBJ2-1	CATLQSRDRGLNEQFF	TGTGCCACCCTACAGTCCAGGGACAGGGGGCTTAATGAGCAGTTCTTC
TRBV5-6	.	.	TRBJ2-6	CASSSGPTGGGAGANVLTF	TGTGCCAGCAGCTCCGGACCGACAGGTGGAGGTGCCGGGGCCAACGTCCTGACTTTC
TRBV5-1	.	TRBD2	TRBJ2-5	CASSFGTSGVKETQYF	TGCGCCAGCAGCTTTGGGACTAGCGGGGTCAAAGAGACCCAGTACTTC
TRBV9	.	.	TRBJ1-3	CASSVEYRFSSGNTIYF	TGTGCCAGCAGCGTAGAGTACAGGTTCAGCTCTGGAAACACCATATATTTT
TRBV30	.	TRBD2	TRBJ2-3	CASRRTSGASTDTQYF	TGTGCCTCCCGACGGACTAGCGGGGCTAGCACAGATACGCAGTATTTT
TRBV18	.	TRBD1	TRBJ1-1	CASTQTRTGRYNTEAFF	TGTGCCAGCACGCAGACGCGGACAGGTCGCTATAACACTGAAGCTTTCTTT
TRBV19	.	.	TRBJ1-2	CASSIKSGGLKVGGYTF	TGTGCCAGTAGTATAAAGTCGGGGGGCCTAAAGGTGGGTGGCTACACCTTC
TRBV5-6	.	.	TRBJ1-5	CASSGGQYSNQPQHF	TGTGCCAGCAGCGGCGGACAGTATAGCAATCAGCCCCAGCATTTT
TRBV2	once	TRBD2	TRBJ2-1	CASSEDGTSPSSYNEQFF	TGTGCCAGCAGTGAAGATGGGACTAGCCCGAGCTCCTACAATGAGCAGTTCTTC
TRBV30	.	.	TRBJ2-3	CAWSVRRQFTDTQYF	TGTGCCTGGAGTGTACGGAGACAGTTCACAGATACGCAGTATTTT
TRBV27	.	TRBD2	TRBJ2-7	CASSFLAGGPVRYEQYF	TGTGCCAGCAGTTTTCTAGCGGGAGGGCCTGTCCGCTACGAGCAGTACTTC
TRBV30	once	.	TRBJ2-3	CAWSPRRGGHYF	TGTGCCTGGAGCCCAAGGAGGGGTGGTCATTATTTT
TRBV9	.	.	TRBJ1-4	CASSGTVNEKLFF	TGTGCCAGCAGCGGGACAGTTAATGAAAAACTGTTTTTT
TRBV6-4	few	.	TRBJ2-1	CASAETSATTNEQFF	TGTGCCAGCGCCGAGACATCAGCTACAACCAATGAGCAGTTCTTC
TRBV28	.	.	TRBJ2-7	CASSLSPGSPPEQYF	TGTGCCAGCAGTTTATCCCCCGGGAGTCCCCCCGAGCAGTACTTC
TRBV7-2	once	TRBD2	TRBJ2-5	CASSKGLAGAGETQYF	TGTGCCAGCAGCAAGGGACTAGCGGGAGCGGGAGAGACCCAGTACTTC
TRBV10-1	.	.	TRBJ2-5	CASSGRGTQYF	TGCGCCAGCAGTGGAAGGGGGACCCAGTACTTC
TRBV25-1	.	.	TRBJ2-1	CASSDGGNNEQFF	TGTGCCAGCAGTGACGGCGGGAACAATGAGCAGTTCTTC
TRBV7-6	.	TRBD2	TRBJ2-5	CASSCGTSVFETQYF	TGTGCCAGCAGTTGCGGGACTAGTGTATTTGAGACCCAGTACTTC
TRBV6-1	.	.	TRBJ1-2	CASITRQVINYGYTF	TGTGCCAGCATTACGAGACAGGTGATTAACTATGGCTACACCTTC
TRBV5-1	.	TRBD2	TRBJ2-1	CASTLGTSGRAGSYNEQFF	TGCGCCAGCACCCTCGGGACTAGCGGGAGGGCCGGATCCTACAATGAGCAGTTCTTC
TRBV28	.	.	TRBJ1-4	CASSREGGFGSNEKLFF	TGTGCCAGCAGCCGGGAAGGGGGATTCGGGTCTAATGAAAAACTGTTTTTT
TRBV5-6	once	TRBD2	TRBJ2-2	CASSLIKSGRDTGELFF	TGTGCCAGCAGCTTGATAAAAAGCGGGAGAGACACCGGGGAGCTGTTTTTT
TRBV4-3	.	TRBD1	TRBJ2-4	CASSQGGQGENIQYF	TGCGCCAGCAGCCAAGGGGGACAGGGGGAAAACATTCAGTACTTC
TRBV10-1	.	.	TRBJ1-3	CAPSRWPSSGNTIYF	TGCGCCCCCAGCAGGTGGCCTTCATCTGGAAACACCATATATTTT
TRBV4-3	.	TRBD2	TRBJ2-1	CASSPSLTSGRANEQFF	TGCGCCAGCAGCCCCTCCTTGACTAGCGGGAGGGCCAATGAGCAGTTCTTC
TRBV29-1	.	.	TRBJ2-7	CSVEDRKGRFSYEQYF	TGCAGCGTTGAAGATCGAAAGGGGCGGTTCTCCTACGAGCAGTACTTC
TRBV18	.	.	TRBJ1-4	CASSPPGSRVEKLFF	TGTGCCAGCTCTCCCCCAGGGTCACGAGTAGAAAAACTGTTTTTT
TRBV29-1	.	TRBD1	TRBJ1-5	CSVGTGEGQPQHF	TGCAGCGTAGGGACAGGGGAAGGGCAGCCCCAGCATTTT
TRBV12-5	.	.	TRBJ2-1	CASGWAHEQFF	TGTGCTAGTGGTTGGGCCCATGAGCAGTTCTTC
TRBV4-1	.	TRBD2	TRBJ2-3	CASSQGLAGEGTDTQYF	TGCGCCAGCAGCCAAGGACTAGCGGGAGAGGGCACAGATACGCAGTATTTT
TRBV18	once	TRBD2	TRBJ2-3	CASSPRGLAGTDTQYF	TGTGCCAGCTCACCACGTGGCCTAGCGGGAACAGATACGCAGTATTTT
TRBV9	.	TRBD2	TRBJ2-3	CASSARTGSGVLVATDTQYF	TGTGCCAGCAGCGCGAGGACGGGGAGCGGGGTCCTGGTTGCCACAGATACGCAGTATTTT
TRBV5-1	.	TRBD2	TRBJ2-7	CASSLVPGGPSYEQYF	TGCGCCAGCAGCTTGGTGCCGGGAGGGCCTTCCTACGAGCAGTACTTC
TRBV4-3	once	.	TRBJ2-7	CASSQDGRGPSYEQYF	TGCGCCAGCAGCCAAGATGGGCGGGGACCGAGCTACGAGCAGTACTTC
TRBV6-1	.	.	TRBJ2-7	CASSEQPGHHPYEQYF	TGTGCCAGCAGTGAACAGCCGGGACACCACCCCTACGAGCAGTACTTC
TRBV4-3	.	TRBD1	TRBJ2-7	CASSQGTGFYEQYF	TGCGCCAGCAGCCAAGGGACAGGGTTCTACGAGCAGTACTTC
TRBV5-4	.	.	TRBJ2-7	CASSERGTSYEQYF	TGTGCCAGCAGCGAAAGGGGCACCTCCTACGAGCAGTACTTC
TRBV4-2	.	.	TRBJ2-6	CASSQDRVSSANVLTF	TGTGCCAGCAGCCAAGATCGAGTTAGTTCGGCCAACGTCCTGACTTTC
TRBV27	.	.	TRBJ2-1	CASSLSIPPSRDSYNEQFF	TGTGCCAGCAGTTTATCGATCCCCCCCTCGCGGGACAGCTACAATGAGCAGTTCTTC
TRBV21-1	.	.	TRBJ1-1	CASSARGWGGDTEAFF	TGTGCCAGCAGCGCCCGGGGGTGGGGCGGGGACACTGAAGCTTTCTTT
TRBV27	.	TRBD2	TRBJ2-7	CASSPSGTSGRAGQYF	TGTGCCAGCAGCCCTTCTGGGACTAGCGGGAGGGCCGGGCAGTACTTC